These 20 T cell receptor beta chains share one sample of origin, sequenced in a study of blood T cell repertoires in COVID-19 (dated by TCRdb to the early 2020s). Preparation of the library involved the immunoSEQ multiplex PCR assay. The immuneACCESS repertoire file appears here via TCRdb, limited to in-frame rearrangements. These files lack a portion of the clones; in checked studies, under half of the deficit traces to unresolved V genes, and the cause of the others is not known. The sample profile shows around 430,000 clones; around nine tenths of them were found once. The ten largest make up roughly 9.4% of the sample. Sequencing was done on a sample of PBMCs or T cells enriched from blood (not recorded which). The receptors derive from a woman aged 50 to 60 who had recovered from COVID-19.

V and J are TRBV7-2 and TRBJ1-5, with a weak D call TRBD1 (5 bases). Germline CDR1 SGHTA, CDR2 FQGNSA. V was shortened by 1 base and J by 3 bases, with 13 bases between the two germline ends. The CDR3 covers 16 residues. The DNA for the CDR3 is TGTGCCAGCAGCTTAGAAGGGGCCACCCCCAATCAGCCCCAGCATTTT. Amino acid sequence: CASSLEGATPNQPQHF.

The chain joins TRBV5-1 to TRBJ1-1; TRBD1 matches at 7 bases. This CDR3 contains 14 residues. Germline CDR1 is SGHRS and CDR2 is YFSETQ. The V gene end was trimmed by 9 bases and the J gene end by 7 bases; junction bases not matched to a gene: 15. CDR3 in amino acids: CATTLRIGGIEAFF. The CDR3 nucleotides are TGCGCCACAACGCTCAGAATAGGGGGCATTGAAGCTTTCTTT.

A few counts support this clone. V and J are TRBV7-2 and TRBJ1-2; 7 bases match TRBD1. J gave up 4 bases and V 7 bases, and 6 bases lay outside the gene matches. The CDR3 is 13 amino acids. Germline assignment: CDR1 SGHTA and CDR2 FQGNSA. CDR3 residues: CASKPGQLYGYTF. The DNA of the CDR3 is TGTGCCAGCAAACCGGGACAGCTCTATGGCTACACCTTC. Combining the CDR3 with reference TRBV7-2 and TRBJ1-2 gives the whole variable domain GAGVSQSPSNKVTEKGKDVELRCDPISGHTALYWYRQSLGQGLEFLIYFQGNSAPDKSGLPSDRFSAERTGGSVSTLTIQRTQQEDSAVYLCASKPGQLYGYTFGSGTRLTVV.

V is TRBV9 and J is TRBJ1-2; tentatively, D is TRBD1 (6 bases). Looked up from germline, CDR1 is SGDLS and CDR2 is YYNGEE. Trimming pared 0 bases from V and 9 bases from J, leaving 15 bases between. CDR3 length equals 14 residues. CDR3: CASSVEQGVWSYTF. CDR3 in DNA: TGTGCCAGCAGCGTAGAACAGGGCGTTTGGAGCTACACCTTC. The full variable domain, its missing parts supplied by reference TRBV9 and TRBJ1-2, is DSGVTQTPKHLITATGQRVTLRCSPRSGDLSVYWYQQSLDQGLQFLIQYYNGEERAKGNILERFSAQQFPDLHSELNLSSLELGDSALYFCASSVEQGVWSYTFGSGTRLTVV.

The V and J genes are TRBV5-5 and TRBJ2-4, with D maybe TRBD1 (6 bases). The CDR3 has 18 amino acids. V lost 4 bases and J 0 bases, leaving 20 bases between the germline ends. Germline V lookup: CDR1 SGHKS, CDR2 YYEKEE (reference sequence). The CDR3 coding sequence is TGTGCCAGCAGCCAGGATTTAGGACAGTTATTAGCCAAAAACATTCAGTACTTC. This gives the protein CASSQDLGQLLAKNIQYF.

The chain joins TRBV3-1 (or the pseudogene TRBV3-2) to TRBJ2-1; 9 bases align to TRBD2. The V segment lost 1 base and the J segment 10 bases; nucleotides outside the gene matches: 11. CDR1 is LGHDT, CDR2 YNNKEL, per germline (reference sequence). The CDR3 consists of 16 residues. The CDR3, as DNA: TGTGCCAGCAGCCAAGGTCTAGCGGGACAAACGGGGGAGCAGTTCTTC. It codes for CASSQGLAGQTGEQFF.

The V call is TRBV14, the J call TRBJ1-1; no definite D call. Deletions cut 1 base from V and 11 bases from J, with 8 bases between. The length of the CDR3 is 11 residues. Germline CDR1 is SGHDN and CDR2 is FVKESK. This chain's CDR3 is CASSQGYGAFF. For the CDR3, the DNA is TGTGCCAGCAGCCAAGGTTACGGGGCTTTCTTT.

This rearrangement joins TRBV2 to TRBJ2-6; a weak D match, TRBD1 (5 bases). Germline V lookup: CDR1 SNHLY, CDR2 FYNNEI. This CDR3 has 16 residues. V was cut by 6 bases and J by 2 bases, with 14 bases left in between. In DNA, the CDR3 is TGTGCCAGCAGGACCCTCAGGGTAGCTGGGGCCAACGTCCTGACTTTC. Its translation: CASRTLRVAGANVLTF.

This chain connects TRBV4-3 to TRBJ1-2; TRBD1 might be the D (5 bases). This CDR3 comprises 14 residues. Germline-derived CDR1 and CDR2 are LGHNA and YSLEER. V was shortened by 5 bases and J by 2 bases, with 12 bases between the two germline ends. CDR3 sequence: CASSSFRENYGYTF. The CDR3 DNA reads TGCGCCAGCAGCTCGTTCAGGGAAAACTATGGCTACACCTTC.

For the CDR3, the DNA is TGTGCCAGTAGTATGGTCCAGATTCGCAATCAGCCCCAGCATTTT. Protein sequence: CASSMVQIRNQPQHF. This rearrangement joins TRBV19 to TRBJ1-5; D not certain. The ends were cut back, 3 bases at V and 2 bases at J, with 11 bases in the middle. CDR3 length equals 15 residues. Germline-derived CDR1 and CDR2 are LNHDA and SQIVND (reference sequence). The variable domain in full, with the rest retrieved from reference TRBV19 and TRBJ1-5, is DGGITQSPKYLFRKEGQNVTLSCEQNLNHDAMYWYRQDPGQGLRLIYYSQIVNDFQKGDIAEGYSVSREKKESFPLTVTSAQKNPTAFYLCASSMVQIRNQPQHFGDGTRLSIL.

This sequence joins TRBV5-1 and TRBJ2-4, with 10 bases aligning to TRBD1. The CDR3 consists of 17 residues. Per the germline V gene, CDR1 is SGHRS and CDR2 is YFSETQ. V lost 4 bases to trimming and J lost 7 bases; unmatched junction nucleotides: 14. The CDR3 region has the DNA TGCGCCAGCAGCAATCGACCTCCGGGACAGGGGTCGAACATTCAGTACTTC. This translates into CASSNRPPGQGSNIQYF.

The rearrangement uses TRBV15 and TRBJ2-1; 8 nucleotides agree with TRBD1. Per germline, CDR1 LNHNV and CDR2 YYDKDF (reference sequence). Unmatched junction bases numbered 6, after V lost 0 bases and J lost 8 bases. This CDR3 spans 15 amino acids. The CDR3 loop reads CATSRDYQGAHEQFF. CDR3 sequence (DNA): TGTGCCACCAGCAGAGATTATCAGGGGGCGCATGAGCAGTTCTTC.

The chain links TRBV27 to TRBJ1-5; TRBD1 agrees at 7 bases. Germline lookup yields CDR1 MNHEY and CDR2 SMNVEV (reference sequence). The CDR3 runs 14 residues. Losses at the gene ends were 6 bases for V and 8 bases for J; bases not matched to a gene: 10. As DNA, the CDR3 is TGTGCCAGCAGACCCGGGACAGAGGAGAAGCCCCAGCATTTT. Translating gives CASRPGTEEKPQHF.

This sequence joins TRBV28 and TRBJ2-1; 8 bases map to TRBD1. The trim removed 7 bases at V and 0 bases at J, leaving 5 bases unmatched. The CDR3 contains 15 residues. Germline V lookup: CDR1 MDHEN, CDR2 SYDVKM. The CDR3 nucleotides are TGTGCCAGCACCGAGGACAGGGACTCCTACAATGAGCAGTTCTTC. Translated: CASTEDRDSYNEQFF.

J is TRBJ2-5 and V is TRBV7-9, with D uncertain. The CDR3 extends over 16 amino acids. Germline CDR1 reads SEHNR; CDR2 reads FQNEAQ (reference sequence). The V gene lost 5 bases and the J gene lost 0 bases, with 16 bases spanning the gap. CDR3 residues: CASSNTRYGYQETQYF. The DNA of the CDR3 is TGTGCCAGCAGCAATACTCGATACGGGTACCAAGAGACCCAGTACTTC.

This clone was picked up one time. The chain has TRBV4-3 and TRBJ1-2; weak D call: TRBD1 (6 bases). The length of the CDR3 is 15 residues. Trimming left V 3 bases short and J 2 bases short, with 13 bases between. Germline CDR1 is LGHNA and CDR2 is YSLEER. The CDR3 region has the DNA TGCGCCAGCAGCCAGTACAGGGCGCAAAACTATGGCTACACCTTC. The encoded protein is CASSQYRAQNYGYTF.

This clone appeared a single time. The chain uses TRBV5-1 and TRBJ2-7; TRBD2 is a possible D gene (5 bases). With 0 bases removed from V and 4 bases from J, the gap between germline ends came to 11 bases. This CDR3 is built from 14 residues. The germline CDR1 and CDR2 sequences are SGHRS and YFSETQ. The CDR3 bases are TGCGCCAGCAGCTTGGAGGGAGAAAGATACGAGCAGTACTTC. Translating it yields CASSLEGERYEQYF.

Only one count was recorded for this clone. The genes are TRBV19 and TRBJ1-5; TRBD1 matches at 7 bases. In germline, CDR1 is LNHDA, CDR2 SQIVND (reference sequence). CDR3 size: 16 residues. J was trimmed by 6 bases and V by 6 bases; bases with no gene match: 14. The CDR3 loop reads CASSNPQGWFTQPQHF. The CDR3 region has the DNA TGTGCCAGTAGCAATCCACAGGGGTGGTTTACTCAGCCCCAGCATTTT.

The CDR3 is CASGWGENYGYTF. The DNA for the CDR3 is TGTGCTAGTGGCTGGGGAGAGAACTATGGCTACACCTTC. V is TRBV12-5 and J is TRBJ1-2; D call uncertain. Germline-derived CDR1 and CDR2 are LGHNT and FRNRAP. The CDR3 consists of 13 residues. V was trimmed by 6 bases and J by 2 bases, leaving 10 bases between them.

J is TRBJ1-3 and V is TRBV6-5; D uncertain. V shed 6 bases and J shed 4 bases, with 10 bases lying between them. The CDR3 extends over 13 amino acids. CDR1 is MNHEY, CDR2 SVGAGI, per germline. The CDR3 DNA sequence: TGTGCCAGCAGGCTGGTAGAAGGAAACACCATATATTTT. Encoded protein: CASRLVEGNTIYF.